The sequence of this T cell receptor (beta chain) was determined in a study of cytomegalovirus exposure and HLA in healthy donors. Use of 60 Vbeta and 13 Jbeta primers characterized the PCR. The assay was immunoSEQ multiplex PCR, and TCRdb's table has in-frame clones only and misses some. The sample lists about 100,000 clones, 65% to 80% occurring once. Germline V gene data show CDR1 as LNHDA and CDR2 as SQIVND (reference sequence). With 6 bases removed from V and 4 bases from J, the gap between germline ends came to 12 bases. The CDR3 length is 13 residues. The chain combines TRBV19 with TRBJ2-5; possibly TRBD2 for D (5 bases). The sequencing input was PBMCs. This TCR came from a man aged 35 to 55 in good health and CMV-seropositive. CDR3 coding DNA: TGTGCCAGTAGCCATAACGCGGGAGAGACCCAGTACTTC. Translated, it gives CASSHNAGETQYF.